The 6 T cell receptor beta chains listed next were all sequenced from one sample in a study of blood T cell repertoires in COVID-19. Assay: immunoSEQ multiplex PCR; the TCRdb copy retains only in-frame clones and omits some. Of 350,000 to 500,000 clones in the sample, 88% are singletons; the top ten hold 1.4% to 1.5%. The sequenced sample was PBMCs or T cells enriched from blood (not recorded which). The receptors stem from a woman between 18 and 29 years old who had been exposed to COVID-19.

The rearrangement links TRBV19 to TRBJ1-5; D remains ambiguous. CDR3 length: 14 residues. Trimming removed 5 bases from V and 7 bases from J, with 15 bases in between. The germline V gene has CDR1 LNHDA and CDR2 SQIVND (reference sequence). In DNA, the CDR3 is TGTGCCAGTAGTTGGGAGAGGAAGGGCCAGCCCCAGCATTTT. Translated, it gives CASSWERKGQPQHF.

The table lists this clone with a count of one. The chain couples TRBV5-1 to TRBJ1-1, with D perhaps TRBD1 (5 bases). The CDR3 runs 17 residues. Germline-derived CDR1 and CDR2 are SGHRS and YFSETQ. The V gene lost 3 bases and the J gene lost 1 base, with 19 bases spanning the gap. The CDR3 loop is CASSSWGSLGGNTEAFF. The CDR3 nucleotides are TGCGCCAGCAGCTCCTGGGGCTCTCTCGGGGGGAACACTGAAGCTTTCTTT.

The V and J genes are TRBV30 and TRBJ1-6; D not resolved. V shed 1 base and J shed 9 bases, with 4 bases lying between them. The length of the CDR3 is 11 residues. Germline V CDR1 and CDR2: GTSNPN, SVGIG (reference sequence). The CDR3, as DNA: TGTGCCTGGAGTGCCGGTTCACCCCTCCACTTT. As protein: CAWSAGSPLHF.

The genes are TRBV6-1 and TRBJ2-7; D unclear. The CDR3 runs to 15 residues. CDR1 and CDR2 from the germline V gene are MNHNS and SASEGT. Between the trimmed V and J ends, which lost 2 bases and 2 bases, there was a span of 13 bases. This chain's CDR3 is CASSESDTATYEQYF. The CDR3 DNA reads as TGTGCCAGCAGTGAAAGTGACACAGCCACCTACGAGCAGTACTTC.

The rearrangement joins TRBV18 to TRBJ2-7; 8 bases are a match to TRBD2. Germline-derived CDR1 and CDR2 are KGHSH and LQKENI. The CDR3 totals 14 residues. With V trimmed by 0 bases and J by 4 bases, 2 bases remained unmatched. The CDR3 DNA follows: TGTGCCAGCTCACCACCCGGGGGGGCATACGAGCAGTACTTC. Translated, it gives CASSPPGGAYEQYF.

The chain is built from TRBV1 and TRBJ2-1; the table's D call of TRBD2 was not tested on the DNA. TRBV1 counts as a pseudogene. This CDR3 has 16 amino acids. The CDR3 reads CTSSQERVAGARYGFF. The CDR3 coding sequence is TGCACCAGCAGCCAAGAACGGGTAGCGGGAGCTCGATACGGGTTCTTC.